This T cell receptor beta chain was obtained from a study of CD8 T cells in ankylosing spondylitis. After removal of 4 bases from V and 2 bases from J, the junction contained 4 bases not matched to a gene. Germline V lookup: CDR1 LGHNA, CDR2 YNFKEQ. This CDR3 spans 15 amino acids. TCRdb re-called the 5' RACE reads through MiXCR, storing one row per CDR3 protein. The sample shows about 270,000 distinct CDR3 sequences, approximately 30% of them seen only once. The specimen was blood, either unsorted or a sorted T cell fraction (not recorded which). This sequence was found in a male donor with ankylosing spondylitis or in good health (not recorded which). The chain links TRBV4-2 to TRBJ2-5, with 10 bases fitting TRBD1. The CDR3 coding sequence is TGTGCCAGCAGCCCCCCGGACAGGGGGCAAGAGACCCAGTACTTC. Its translation is CASSPPDRGQETQYF.